Below are 18 T cell receptor beta chains sequenced from a single sample in a study of cytomegalovirus exposure and HLA in healthy donors. Use of 60 Vbeta and 13 Jbeta primers characterized the PCR. Sequenced by immunoSEQ multiplex PCR; TCRdb stores in-frame clones only, minus some. The sample carries around 180,000 clones, 80% recorded once. The source material was PBMCs. These receptors were collected from a man in his forties in good health and CMV-seronegative.

The chain couples TRBV7-2 to TRBJ2-7; D perhaps matches TRBD1 (5 bases). The CDR3 runs to 13 residues. Germline CDR1 and CDR2: SGHTA and FQGNSA. Trimming removed 6 bases at V and 1 base at J, with 10 bases between. The CDR3 is CASRQTGSYEQYF. CDR3 sequence (DNA): TGTGCCAGCAGACAAACAGGTTCCTACGAGCAGTACTTC.

J is TRBJ2-5 and V is TRBV7-2; D perhaps matches TRBD1 (7 bases). The J call could be wrong; TRBJ2-7 is a better fit for the DNA end. This CDR3 has 13 amino acids. Germline V gene lookup returns CDR1 SGHTA and CDR2 FQGNSA. Here the CDR3 reads CASSATGDSEQYF. CDR3 bases: TGTGCCAGCAGCGCTACAGGGGACTCCGAGCAGTACTTC.

The chain employs TRBV7-9 and TRBJ2-5; 12 bases line up with TRBD1. The CDR3 covers 16 residues. V dropped 1 base and J dropped 2; count of bases not matched to a gene: 2. Germline V gene data show CDR1 as SEHNR and CDR2 as FQNEAQ (reference sequence). The chain's CDR3 is CASSLGDRGRQETQYF. CDR3 DNA: TGTGCCAGCAGCTTAGGGGACAGGGGGCGTCAAGAGACCCAGTACTTC.

In this sample, this clone turned up a few times. This chain links TRBV9 with TRBJ2-6; tentative D call: TRBD2 (5 bases). The length of the CDR3 is 14 residues. Trimming shortened V by 5 bases and J by 0 bases, and 6 bases separated the two germline ends. Germline V CDR1 and CDR2: SGDLS, YYNGEE. The CDR3 here is CASSRDSGANVLTF. The CDR3 DNA reads TGTGCCAGCAGTCGGGACTCTGGGGCCAACGTCCTGACTTTC.

V is TRBV7-8 and J is TRBJ2-3; possibly TRBD2 for D (6 bases). This CDR3 region has 14 residues. Trimming cost V 5 bases and J 4 bases, with 13 bases left between them. The germline gives CDR1 SGHVS, CDR2 FQNEAQ. Here the CDR3 reads CASSGTLGADTQYF. The CDR3 bases are TGTGCCAGCAGCGGGACTTTAGGGGCAGATACGCAGTATTTT.

V is TRBV6-1 and J is TRBJ2-7; no clear D gene. Germline values: CDR1 MNHNS, CDR2 SASEGT. CDR3 length: 14 amino acids. V lost 2 bases and J lost 2, with 10 bases in between. CDR3 residues: CASSELVWAYEQYF. The CDR3 DNA follows: TGTGCCAGCAGTGAACTAGTCTGGGCCTACGAGCAGTACTTC.

This clone occurred once. This rearrangement joins TRBV9 to TRBJ2-3, with 8 bases matching TRBD2. V was pared by 3 bases and J by 4 bases, with 16 bases of the junction left unmatched. The CDR3 runs 18 residues. Germline CDR1 is SGDLS and CDR2 is YYNGEE. The CDR3 reads CASSASREGGTFADTQYF. The CDR3 region has the DNA TGTGCCAGCAGCGCGAGCCGGGAGGGGGGGACATTTGCAGATACGCAGTATTTT.

The J gene is TRBJ1-4, the V gene TRBV25-1; possibly TRBD1 for D (5 bases). The germline V gene encodes CDR1 MGHDK and CDR2 SYGVNS. Trimming shortened V by 3 bases and J by 7 bases, and 12 bases separated the two germline ends. The CDR3 contains 14 residues. The CDR3 nucleotides read TGTGCCAGCAGTGACCAGGGTCTCAGTGAAAAACTGTTTTTT. Encoded protein: CASSDQGLSEKLFF.

The J gene is TRBJ2-5, the V gene TRBV19; 8 nucleotides align to TRBD1. From germline, CDR1 is LNHDA and CDR2 SQIVND (reference sequence). Germline trimming cut 5 bases from V and 3 bases from J; bases unmatched to any gene: 8. The CDR3 has 15 amino acids. This chain's CDR3 is CASSPPGTGKETQYF. The CDR3 DNA sequence: TGTGCCAGTAGTCCCCCTGGGACAGGTAAAGAGACCCAGTACTTC. The whole variable domain, filled in from reference TRBV19 and TRBJ2-5, reads DGGITQSPKYLFRKEGQNVTLSCEQNLNHDAMYWYRQDPGQGLRLIYYSQIVNDFQKGDIAEGYSVSREKKESFPLTVTSAQKNPTAFYLCASSPPGTGKETQYFGPGTRLLVL.

This rearrangement joins TRBV4-1 to TRBJ2-2; possible D gene TRBD2, 6 bases. CDR3 size: 16 residues. Germline loops: CDR1 MGHRA, CDR2 YSYEKL. Trimming stripped 3 bases from V and 4 bases from J, with 15 bases between. This chain's CDR3 is CASSHQPSEATGELFF. DNA for the CDR3: TGCGCCAGCAGCCACCAGCCTAGCGAGGCCACCGGGGAGCTGTTTTTT.

This clone has only one observation. The chain links TRBV7-9 to TRBJ2-2, with 12 bases lining up with TRBD2. This CDR3 contains 16 residues. Looked up from germline, CDR1 is SEHNR and CDR2 is FQNEAQ (reference sequence). Trimming at V came to 5 bases and at J to 1 base, leaving 2 bases not matched to a gene. The CDR3 reads CASSPLAGGNTGELFF. CDR3 coding DNA: TGTGCCAGCAGCCCACTAGCGGGGGGGAACACCGGGGAGCTGTTTTTT. Full variable domain (remainder filled in from reference TRBV7-9 and TRBJ2-2): DTGVSQNPRHKITKRGQNVTFRCDPISEHNRLYWYRQTLGQGPEFLTYFQNEAQLEKSRLLSDRFSAERPKGSFSTLEIQRTEQGDSAMYLCASSPLAGGNTGELFFGEGSRLTVL.

This clone was found a few times. This chain uses TRBV2 with TRBJ1-6; 12 positions agree with TRBD1. From germline, CDR1 is SNHLY and CDR2 FYNNEI. The CDR3 length is 15 residues. J gave up 9 bases and V 6 bases, and 6 bases lay outside the gene matches. The CDR3 here is CASRPPGQGASPLHF. CDR3 sequence (DNA): TGTGCCAGCAGGCCTCCGGGACAGGGGGCTTCACCCCTCCACTTT.

V usage is TRBV5-5 and J usage is TRBJ2-7; 7 bases align to TRBD1. J gave up 3 bases and V 2 bases, and 2 bases lay outside the gene matches. The germline gives CDR1 SGHKS, CDR2 YYEKEE (reference sequence). This CDR3 has 13 amino acids. The CDR3 DNA is TGTGCCAGCAGCTTCGGACAGGTCTACGAGCAGTACTTC. The encoded protein is CASSFGQVYEQYF. Full variable domain (rest looked up from reference TRBV5-5 and TRBJ2-7): DAGVTQSPTHLIKTRGQQVTLRCSPISGHKSVSWYQQVLGQGPQFIFQYYEKEERGRGNFPDRFSARQFPNYSSELNVNALLLGDSALYLCASSFGQVYEQYFGPGTRLTVT.

The V call is TRBV5-1, the J call TRBJ2-5; 12 bases are a match to TRBD2. The germline gives CDR1 SGHRS, CDR2 YFSETQ. The CDR3 has 16 amino acids. V dropped 7 bases and J dropped 4; count of bases not matched to a gene: 11. The CDR3 spells CASDLGWTSGAETQYF. CDR3 nucleotide sequence: TGCGCCAGCGACCTTGGCTGGACTAGCGGGGCAGAGACCCAGTACTTC.

The chain combines TRBV19 with TRBJ2-7, with 7 bases matching TRBD1. Germline trimming cut 1 base from V and 4 bases from J; bases unmatched to any gene: 7. Per germline, CDR1 LNHDA and CDR2 SQIVND (reference sequence). CDR3 size: 15 residues. In DNA form, the CDR3 reads TGTGCCAGTAGTATAGCTGCAGGGGGTAGGTACGAGCAGTACTTC. Its protein is CASSIAAGGRYEQYF.

The chain joins TRBV2 to TRBJ1-6; D unclear. Germline-derived CDR1 and CDR2 are SNHLY and FYNNEI. This CDR3 contains 17 residues. V was pared by 6 bases and J by 1 base, with 16 bases between. The CDR3 loop reads CASSPHGYRSYNSPLHF. The CDR3 DNA sequence: TGTGCCAGCAGCCCACATGGGTACAGATCCTATAATTCACCCCTCCACTTT.

This clone has more than one count but fewer than ten. J is TRBJ2-1 and V is TRBV9; 7 bases are shared with TRBD1. CDR3 length equals 16 residues. With V trimmed by 4 bases and J by 1 base, 8 bases remained unmatched. Per germline, CDR1 SGDLS and CDR2 YYNGEE. The CDR3 protein is CASSSADRVSYNEQFF. The DNA of the CDR3 is TGTGCCAGCAGCTCCGCCGACAGGGTATCCTACAATGAGCAGTTCTTC.

This chain uses TRBV5-1 with TRBJ2-2; D uncertain. Germline V gene data show CDR1 as SGHRS and CDR2 as YFSETQ. This CDR3 is 13 amino acids long. V was pared by 4 bases and J by 4 bases, with 8 bases between. The CDR3 region is CASSPSGTGELFF. In DNA, the CDR3 is TGCGCCAGCAGCCCTTCGGGCACCGGGGAGCTGTTTTTT. Variable domain in full (rest from reference TRBV5-1 and TRBJ2-2): KAGVTQTPRYLIKTRGQQVTLSCSPISGHRSVSWYQQTPGQGLQFLFEYFSETQRNKGNFPGRFSGRQFSNSRSEMNVSTLELGDSALYLCASSPSGTGELFFGEGSRLTVL.